This is a list of T cell receptor beta chains from one sample in a study of T cells in Graves' hyperthyroidism and ophthalmopathy. TCRdb re-analysed the multiplex PCR reads in MiXCR, keeping a single row per CDR3 protein. The sample shows under 350,000 distinct CDR3 sequences, about a sixth of them seen only once. The sequencing sample was made of blood. The receptors originated from a woman in her sixties with Graves' ophthalmopathy. Both conserved end residues are part of each CDR3. The D gene is left open where the match is weak. The listing skips clone size in some rows; elsewhere it reads once, few, many or a size class.

TRBV5-6	.	TRBJ1-1	.	TGTGCCAGCAGATGGGACCGTGGGAGGAACACTGAAGCTTTCTTT	CASRWDRGRNTEAFF
TRBV9	TRBD1	TRBJ1-6	.	TGTGCCAGCAGCCCCTCACCCCCTGGACAGGGGGCAGCGTCACCCCTCCACTTT	CASSPSPPGQGAASPLHF
TRBV19	.	TRBJ2-3	.	TGTGCCAGTAGTATAACCGGGCCCGGAGGAGATACGCAGTATTTT	CASSITGPGGDTQYF
TRBV28	.	TRBJ1-2	.	TGTGTCAGCAGTTCGCGGGGCTACACCTTC	CVSSSRGYTF
TRBV6-2/TRBV6-3	.	TRBJ2-5	few	TGTGCCAGCAGTTACTCGGGGCAGGGATACCAAGAGACCCAGTACTTC	CASSYSGQGYQETQYF
TRBV2	TRBD1	TRBJ1-6	many	TGTGCCAGCTCGGGACAGTATAATTCACCCCTCCACTTT	CASSGQYNSPLHF
TRBV7-9	.	TRBJ2-4	.	TGTGCCAGCAGCTTAGTTACGAGTGGGTCCAAAAACATTCAGTACTTC	CASSLVTSGSKNIQYF
TRBV27	.	TRBJ2-2	many	TGTGCCAGCAGTTTGGATCACAACACCGGGGAGCTGTTTTTT	CASSLDHNTGELFF
TRBV5-1	.	TRBJ2-3	many	TGCGCCAGCAGCCCGGAGCACCTCCGGGGCACAGATACGCAGTATTTT	CASSPEHLRGTDTQYF
TRBV27	TRBD1	TRBJ2-1	.	TGTGCCAGCAGTTTATTTTGGGGGACAGACTACAATGAGCAGTTCTTC	CASSLFWGTDYNEQFF
TRBV28	TRBD2	TRBJ2-1	.	TGTGCCAGCAGTTCGGTAGCGGGAGGCTTCGTGATGGATGAGCAGTTCTTC	CASSSVAGGFVMDEQFF
TRBV9	.	TRBJ2-1	few	TGTGCCAGCAGCGTAGAACAGGGAATATACAATGAGCAGCTCTTC	CASSVEQGIYNEQLF
TRBV12-3/TRBV12-4	TRBD1	TRBJ2-1	few	TGTGCCAGCACCTCCTTGAAGGGGGCAATCTACAATGAGCAGTTCTTC	CASTSLKGAIYNEQFF
TRBV12-3/TRBV12-4	TRBD2	TRBJ2-3	many	TGTGCCAGCAGACTAGCGATGGCGCAGTATTTT	CASRLAMAQYF
TRBV28	.	TRBJ1-1	many	TGTGCCAGCAGTTCGCAACAAGCTTTCTTT	CASSSQQAFF
TRBV20-1	.	TRBJ2-1	once	TGCAGTGCTCCTCAACAGGGAAAGAGGAACTACGAGCAGTTCTTC	CSAPQQGKRNYEQFF
TRBV6-2/TRBV6-3	TRBD2	TRBJ2-1	many	TGTGCCAGCAGTTACCATTACCGTAGCGGGGGAATTAAGAATGAGCAGTTCTTC	CASSYHYRSGGIKNEQFF
TRBV29-1	TRBD1	TRBJ1-1	.	TGCAGCGTAGTGGACAGGCCCACTGAAGCTTTCTTT	CSVVDRPTEAFF
TRBV7-2	.	TRBJ2-5	.	TGTGCCAGCAGCTCGAAGGGGGGGCAAGAGACCCAGTACTTC	CASSSKGGQETQYF
TRBV4-2	TRBD2	TRBJ2-1	.	TGTGCCAGCAGCTTAGAGGTAGCGGGAGTGTCTAATGAGCAGTTCTTC	CASSLEVAGVSNEQFF
TRBV28	.	TRBJ1-3	many	TGTGCCAGCAGCAATCCGGGAGCTGGAAACACCATATATTTT	CASSNPGAGNTIYF
TRBV3-1	TRBD2	TRBJ2-7	many	TGTGCCAGCAGCCAACGTGGCGGGAGTGATTACGAGCAGTACTTC	CASSQRGGSDYEQYF
TRBV15	.	TRBJ1-2	many	TGTGCCACCAGCAGAGATTATCTCTATGGCTACACCTTC	CATSRDYLYGYTF
TRBV4-3	.	TRBJ2-7	.	TGCGCCAGCAGCCAAGTGGGGAGCGGGACAGCCTCCTACGAGCAGTACTTC	CASSQVGSGTASYEQYF
TRBV5-5	.	TRBJ1-1	few	TGTGCCTCATACCAGAGGGCGACAGTGAACACTGAAGCTTTCTTT	CASYQRATVNTEAFF
TRBV6-2/TRBV6-3	.	TRBJ2-7	many	TGTGCCACCAGAGGGGATTTGAACGAGCAGTACTTC	CATRGDLNEQYF
TRBV7-2	.	TRBJ1-1	many	TGTGCCAGCAGCTTATATGGGGGACGGGAAGCTTTCTTT	CASSLYGGREAFF
TRBV25-1	.	TRBJ2-6	.	TGTGCCAGCAGTGAATATGGAAGCTCTGGGGCCAACGTCCTGACTTTC	CASSEYGSSGANVLTF
TRBV18	.	TRBJ2-5	many	TGTGCCAGCTCACCGCCAGGGGATTTCCAAGAGACCCAGTACTTC	CASSPPGDFQETQYF
TRBV12-3/TRBV12-4	TRBD1	TRBJ2-3	many	TGTGCCAGCAGTTTTCGAGTGTGGGGGTCAGGGGGTAGAGAAGATACGCAGTATTTT	CASSFRVWGSGGREDTQYF
TRBV20-1	.	TRBJ2-7	many	TGCAGTGCTAGACAAGATACGGCTACCTACGAGCAGTACTTC	CSARQDTATYEQYF
TRBV25-1	.	TRBJ2-1	.	TGTGCCAGCACTGGTGGGGGCCAGAATGAGCAGTTCTTC	CASTGGGQNEQFF
TRBV19	TRBD2	TRBJ2-5	.	TGTGCCAGTAGTATCGGGGCGGGGGGCGAAGAGACCCAGTACTTC	CASSIGAGGEETQYF
TRBV25-1	.	TRBJ1-4	.	TGTGCCAGCAGTCCCCCCGGGCCTGGTCGCACTAATGAAAAACTGTTTTTT	CASSPPGPGRTNEKLFF